These 14 T cell receptor beta chains were sequenced from one sample in a study of T cell responses to AZD1222 COVID-19 vaccine. Here immunoSEQ multiplex PCR was the method, and the copy in TCRdb shows in-frame clones only, minus some. This table holds fewer than 85,000 clones, 90% to 95% found once. Sequences were derived from peripheral blood, sampled on day 0 of MenACWY control vaccination. These receptors were collected from an adult in good health.

The V gene is TRBV6-1, the J gene TRBJ1-6; D is possibly TRBD1 (6 bases). V lost 3 bases and J 7 bases, leaving 22 bases between the germline ends. Looked up from germline, CDR1 is MNHNS and CDR2 is SASEGT. The CDR3 has 18 amino acids. The CDR3: CASSDGDFGGARNSPLHF. The CDR3 DNA sequence: TGTGCCAGCAGTGATGGTGACTTCGGGGGGGCGCGGAATTCACCCCTCCACTTT.

DNA of the CDR3: TGCGCCAGCAAGTCGGAGGAAATCGGCCTCTCTGGGGCCAACGTCCTGACTTTC. Protein sequence: CASKSEEIGLSGANVLTF. The chain carries TRBV5-1 and TRBJ2-6, with a tentative D call TRBD2 (5 bases). V dropped 6 bases and J dropped 0 bases, with 19 bases sitting between them. The CDR3 has 18 amino acids. Looked up from germline, CDR1 is SGHRS and CDR2 is YFSETQ.

The rearrangement uses TRBV15 and TRBJ2-1; tentative D call: TRBD2 (6 bases). V was clipped by 1 base and J by 8 bases, with 12 bases between them. This CDR3 contains 14 residues. Per germline, CDR1 LNHNV and CDR2 YYDKDF (reference sequence). This chain's CDR3 is CATSRGLANDEQFF. DNA of the CDR3: TGTGCCACCAGCAGAGGGCTAGCGAACGATGAGCAGTTCTTC.

The chain recombines TRBV5-1 with TRBJ2-7, with 14 bases fitting TRBD2. Germline V gene sequence: CDR1 SGHRS, CDR2 YFSETQ. The CDR3 has 17 residues. Germline trimming cut 1 base from V and 4 bases from J; bases unmatched to any gene: 7. The CDR3 DNA follows: TGCGCCAGCAGCTTGACGACTAGCGGGAGGGCCGGATACGAGCAGTACTTC. It specifies CASSLTTSGRAGYEQYF.

The chain combines TRBV19 with TRBJ1-1; 8 nucleotides agree with TRBD1. The CDR3 is made up of 14 amino acids. In germline, CDR1 is LNHDA, CDR2 SQIVND (reference sequence). V lost 6 bases to trimming and J lost 5 bases; unmatched junction nucleotides: 8. CDR3 residues: CASRQGGLLTEAFF. The CDR3 nucleotides read TGTGCCAGTAGACAGGGGGGGTTGTTGACTGAAGCTTTCTTT.

The chain is built from TRBV10-3 and TRBJ1-3; tentatively, D is TRBD1 (5 bases). The CDR3 consists of 19 residues. Germline CDR1 reads ENHRY; CDR2 reads SYGVKD. V lost 0 bases, J lost 4 bases, and 22 bases lay in between. CDR3 nucleotides: TGTGCCATCAGTGAGTCCTCACGCCTCGGGGGGTTTTCGGGAAACACCATATATTTT. This gives the protein CAISESSRLGGFSGNTIYF.

This rearrangement joins TRBV4-3 to TRBJ2-3; D ambiguous. Germline V gives CDR1 LGHNA, CDR2 YSLEER. Trimming stripped 1 base from V and 2 bases from J, with 10 bases between. The CDR3 spans 15 residues. The CDR3 bases are TGCGCCAGCAGCCAAGGTTTAAATCCCACAGATACGCAGTATTTT. It codes for CASSQGLNPTDTQYF.

This chain links TRBV5-1 with TRBJ2-3; perhaps TRBD2 as D (6 bases). V was shortened by 3 bases and J by 3 bases, with 11 bases between the two germline ends. Germline V gene data show CDR1 as SGHRS and CDR2 as YFSETQ. The CDR3 covers 14 residues. The chain's CDR3 is CASSWGDETDTQYF. In DNA, the CDR3 is TGCGCCAGCAGCTGGGGGGACGAAACAGATACGCAGTATTTT.

The V call is TRBV6-6, the J call TRBJ2-7; 7 positions agree with TRBD2. CDR1 and CDR2 (germline): MNHNY, SVGAGI (reference sequence). The ends lost 6 bases at V and 0 bases at J; junction bases unmatched: 5. The CDR3 is 14 residues long. The CDR3 DNA is TGTGCCAGCAGAAGCAGCGGGGTCTCCTACGAGCAGTACTTC. Residues: CASRSSGVSYEQYF.

The V call is TRBV12-3 or TRBV12-4, the J call TRBJ1-2; possibly TRBD1 for D (6 bases). The CDR3 length is 12 residues. V lost 6 bases and J 4 bases, leaving 9 bases between the germline ends. CDR3 in amino acids: CASSQGIYGYTF. The DNA for the CDR3 is TGTGCCAGCAGCCAGGGGATCTATGGCTACACCTTC.

This chain connects TRBV7-3 to TRBJ1-2; D uncertain. The CDR3 spans 13 residues. V shed 5 bases and J shed 4 bases, with 11 bases lying between them. From germline, CDR1 is SGHTA and CDR2 FQGTGA. CDR3 protein: CASSLDSTYGYTF. CDR3 coding DNA: TGTGCCAGCAGCCTGGACTCCACCTATGGCTACACCTTC. Looking up the rest from reference TRBV7-3 and TRBJ1-2 gives the full variable domain: GAGVSQTPSNKVTEKGKYVELRCDPISGHTALYWYRQSLGQGPEFLIYFQGTGAADDSGLPNDRFFAVRPEGSVSTLKIQRTERGDSAVYLCASSLDSTYGYTFGSGTRLTVV.

This rearrangement joins TRBV7-8 to TRBJ2-1; 13 bases match TRBD2. V gave up 5 bases and J gave up 0 bases; unmatched junction bases: 4. Germline assignment: CDR1 SGHVS and CDR2 FQNEAQ. The CDR3 contains 17 residues. The CDR3, as DNA: TGTGCCAGCAGCCCTAGGACTAGCGGGAGCTCCTACAATGAGCAGTTCTTC. Translation: CASSPRTSGSSYNEQFF.

The chain couples TRBV11-1 to TRBJ2-7; perhaps TRBD2 as D (5 bases). The CDR3 consists of 14 residues. V was shortened by 3 bases and J by 3 bases, with 12 bases between the two germline ends. The V gene's germline CDR1 is SGHAT and CDR2 FQDESV (reference sequence). This chain's CDR3 is CASSFGLGGYEQYF. CDR3 nucleotide sequence: TGTGCCAGCAGCTTCGGACTTGGCGGCTACGAGCAGTACTTC.

The chain uses TRBV29-1 and TRBJ2-3; tentatively, D is TRBD1 (7 bases). The length of the CDR3 is 15 residues. V lost 4 bases to trimming and J lost 3 bases, with 17 bases between them. The germline V gene encodes CDR1 SQVTM and CDR2 ANQGSEA. The CDR3 DNA follows: TGCAGCGTTGTGTCTGGCAGGGGGACTACAGATACGCAGTATTTT. Translation: CSVVSGRGTTDTQYF.